One and the same sample provided the 31 T cell receptor beta chains below, sequenced in a study of T-cell reconstitution after alpha-beta-depleted transplantation in children. Unique molecular identifiers were incorporated into the prepared TCRbeta library. TCRdb independently ran MiXCR on the PCR reads; one entry per CDR3 protein. The top ten hold about 28% of the sample, which has approximately 980,000 distinct CDR3 sequences, roughly 31% seen once. The sequencing here drew on PBMCs, mostly from graft donor cells, taken 360 days after TCRalphabeta/CD19-depleted stem cell transplant. These receptors were collected from a boy in the first two years of life who had a stem cell transplant for SCID, so the T cells may come from the graft donor.

This clonotype was counted between two and nine times. The rearrangement joins TRBV10-3 to TRBJ2-1; no clear D gene. The CDR3 runs 12 residues. Trimming took off 1 base at V and 8 bases at J, with 6 bases between the two ends. Per germline, CDR1 ENHRY and CDR2 SYGVKD. Here the CDR3 reads CAISELRDEQFF. The CDR3 nucleotides are TGTGCCATCAGTGAGTTACGGGATGAGCAGTTCTTC.

The rearrangement joins TRBV29-1 to TRBJ1-3; possible D gene TRBD1, 5 bases. Germline lookup yields CDR1 SQVTM and CDR2 ANQGSEA. Trimming took off 4 bases at V and 2 bases at J, with 12 bases between the two ends. This CDR3 is 14 amino acids long. CDR3: CSVVNRGAGNTIYF. The CDR3 nucleotides read TGCAGCGTTGTCAATCGGGGGGCTGGAAACACCATATATTTT.

CDR3 sequence: CASSPGSEVLALITGELFF. Here the CDR3 DNA reads TGTGCCAGCAGCCCCGGCTCCGAGGTCCTGGCCTTGATCACCGGGGAGCTGTTTTTT. The chain links TRBV6-1 to TRBJ2-2; D gene ambiguous. Germline CDR1 is MNHNS and CDR2 is SASEGT. The V gene lost 6 bases and the J gene lost 4 bases, with 27 bases spanning the gap. This CDR3 has 19 residues.

The chain combines TRBV20-1 with TRBJ2-2; possible D gene TRBD2, 6 bases. The CDR3 is made up of 14 amino acids. With 2 bases removed from V and 4 bases from J, the gap between germline ends came to 11 bases. Germline CDR1 is DFQATT and CDR2 is SNEGSKA (reference sequence). The CDR3 sequence: CSARWRGGTGELFF. Here the CDR3 DNA reads TGCAGTGCTAGATGGAGGGGAGGCACCGGGGAGCTGTTTTTT.

This clonotype showed up just once. J is TRBJ1-4 and V is TRBV11-1, with 9 bases aligning to TRBD1. The CDR3 consists of 18 residues. Germline V CDR1 and CDR2: SGHAT, FQDESV (reference sequence). Trimming cost V 3 bases and J 8 bases; bases outside gene matches: 16. The CDR3, as DNA: TGTGCCAGCAGCTTTTCGCGACTCCGGGACAGGGAGAACGAAAAACTGTTTTTT. It specifies CASSFSRLRDRENEKLFF. The full variable domain, completed using reference TRBV11-1 and TRBJ1-4, is EAEVAQSPRYKITEKSQAVAFWCDPISGHATLYWYRQILGQGPELLVQFQDESVVDDSQLPKDRFSAERLKGVDSTLKIQPAELGDSAMYLCASSFSRLRDRENEKLFFGSGTQLSVL.

This clonotype was counted only a few times. This chain uses TRBV29-1 with TRBJ1-1; D gene uncertain. This CDR3 is built from 15 residues. CDR1 and CDR2 from the germline V gene are SQVTM and ANQGSEA. The V end lost 0 bases, the J end lost 0 bases, and 11 bases lay between the germline ends. The CDR3 loop is CSVEDPPAVNTEAFF. Written as DNA, the CDR3 is TGCAGCGTTGAAGATCCCCCCGCGGTGAACACTGAAGCTTTCTTT.

The chain combines TRBV5-5 with TRBJ1-5; D remains ambiguous. V was clipped by 0 bases and J by 6 bases, with 19 bases between them. The CDR3 is 17 amino acids. The germline CDR1 and CDR2 sequences are SGHKS and YYEKEE (reference sequence). CDR3 sequence reads: CASSLATTGIWGQPQHF. DNA for the CDR3: TGTGCCAGCAGCTTGGCCACCACGGGGATCTGGGGTCAGCCCCAGCATTTT.

This rearrangement joins TRBV12-3 or TRBV12-4 to TRBJ2-7, with 9 bases aligning to TRBD2. V shed 3 bases and J 7 bases; nucleotides not matched to a gene: 10. This CDR3 comprises 15 residues. The CDR3 is CASSFFAGGPGEQYF. As DNA, the CDR3 is TGTGCCAGCAGTTTCTTTGCGGGGGGGCCGGGGGAGCAGTACTTC.

This clonotype was detected a few times. This chain uses TRBV5-1 with TRBJ2-1, with D perhaps matching TRBD1 (5 bases). There are 14 residues in the CDR3. Germline V gene data show CDR1 as SGHRS and CDR2 as YFSETQ. The V end lost 8 bases, the J end lost 5 bases, and 17 bases lay between the germline ends. The CDR3 reads CASTQGLPDNEQFF. In nucleotides, the CDR3 is TGCGCCAGTACCCAGGGTCTCCCTGACAATGAGCAGTTCTTC.

The chain joins TRBV12-3 or TRBV12-4 to TRBJ1-5, with unresolved D. With 6 bases removed from V and 3 bases from J, the gap between germline ends came to 12 bases. There are 14 residues in the CDR3. As DNA, the CDR3 is TGTGCCAGCAGAGTAGGGCAATCCAATCAGCCCCAGCATTTT. This codes for CASRVGQSNQPQHF.

The chain uses TRBV2 and TRBJ2-1, with 12 bases matching TRBD2. With 4 bases clipped from V and 7 bases from J, the junction kept 5 bases outside the gene matches. This CDR3 contains 15 residues. CDR1 and CDR2 from the germline V gene are SNHLY and FYNNEI. CDR3 residues: CASSVLAGGRNEQFF. CDR3 DNA sequence: TGTGCCAGCAGTGTCCTAGCGGGGGGGAGGAATGAGCAGTTCTTC.

V is TRBV29-1 and J is TRBJ1-1; 9 bases agree with TRBD1. The CDR3 is made up of 12 amino acids. Germline loops: CDR1 SQVTM, CDR2 ANQGSEA. With 6 bases clipped from V and 4 bases from J, the junction kept 3 bases outside the gene matches. CDR3 sequence: CSVGTGSTEAFF. CDR3 bases: TGCAGCGTGGGGACAGGGAGCACTGAAGCTTTCTTT.

The chain uses TRBV20-1 and TRBJ1-1, with D unclear. CDR3 length equals 14 residues. Germline loops: CDR1 DFQATT, CDR2 SNEGSKA (reference sequence). The V gene lost 6 bases and the J gene lost 6 bases, with 20 bases spanning the gap. The CDR3 loop reads CSAPGPIGGPEAFF. CDR3 nucleotide sequence: TGCAGTGCCCCCGGGCCTATCGGTGGGCCTGAAGCTTTCTTT.

This clonotype was counted a few times. The CDR3, as DNA: TGCGCCAGCAGCCAAGATTATGAGGGGGACGAGCAGTACTTC. Residues: CASSQDYEGDEQYF. This chain links TRBV4-3 with TRBJ2-7; maybe TRBD1 (6 bases). This CDR3 has 14 amino acids. Trimming took 0 bases from V and 5 from J, leaving 11 bases between them. In germline, CDR1 is LGHNA, CDR2 YSLEER.

The chain is built from TRBV28 and TRBJ2-3; D may be TRBD1 or TRBD2 (6 bases each). The V and J ends lost 4 bases and 6 bases respectively, with 17 bases between them. Per germline, CDR1 MDHEN and CDR2 SYDVKM. The CDR3 contains 15 residues. CDR3 protein: CASSSGGVGADTQYF. The CDR3 bases are TGTGCCAGCAGTTCCGGCGGGGTGGGGGCGGATACGCAGTATTTT.

This clonotype has just a few counts. V gene TRBV6-1 combines with J gene TRBJ2-2; 15 bases agree with TRBD2. CDR3 length equals 16 residues. With 7 bases clipped from V and 1 base from J, the junction kept 1 base outside the gene matches. Germline CDR1 reads MNHNS; CDR2 reads SASEGT. The CDR3 loop is CASKGLAGGNTGELFF. In DNA, the CDR3 is TGTGCCAGCAAGGGACTAGCGGGGGGGAACACCGGGGAGCTGTTTTTT.

This clonotype appeared a few times. The J gene is TRBJ1-1, the V gene TRBV7-2; D not certain. Per germline, CDR1 SGHTA and CDR2 FQGNSA. Trimming took 0 bases from V and 4 from J, leaving 9 bases between them. There are 14 residues in the CDR3. CDR3 amino acids: CASSLALLGTEAFF. CDR3 coding DNA: TGTGCCAGCAGCTTAGCGCTTCTGGGCACTGAAGCTTTCTTT.

This clonotype was seen a handful of times. The chain recombines TRBV28 with TRBJ1-4; D not certain. This CDR3 has 11 residues. Germline V lookup: CDR1 MDHEN, CDR2 SYDVKM. V lost 10 bases and J lost 7, with 10 bases in between. The chain's CDR3 is CATSVPEKLFF. The CDR3 DNA sequence: TGTGCCACCAGCGTTCCTGAAAAACTGTTTTTT.

This clonotype was picked up one time. The chain joins TRBV20-1 to TRBJ2-5; D is ambiguous. Trimming took off 3 bases at V and 2 bases at J, with 10 bases between the two ends. Germline V gene data show CDR1 as DFQATT and CDR2 as SNEGSKA (reference sequence). The CDR3 extends over 13 amino acids. Here the CDR3 DNA reads TGCAGTGCTAGCATGGGCAGTCAAGAGACCCAGTACTTC. Amino acids: CSASMGSQETQYF.

The rearrangement links TRBV29-1 to TRBJ2-3, with D hard to call. Trimming stripped 4 bases from V and 2 bases from J, with 13 bases between. CDR1 and CDR2 from the germline V gene are SQVTM and ANQGSEA. The CDR3 totals 14 residues. The CDR3 is CSVAHPGPTDTQYF. The CDR3 nucleotides are TGCAGCGTTGCTCACCCGGGCCCCACAGATACGCAGTATTTT.

V usage is TRBV12-3 or TRBV12-4 and J usage is TRBJ1-2; D might be TRBD1 (6 bases). The CDR3 contains 13 residues. V dropped 6 bases and J dropped 4 bases, with 12 bases sitting between them. The CDR3 DNA follows: TGTGCCAGCAGACAAACAGGGTCCTATGGCTACACCTTC. It translates to CASRQTGSYGYTF.

In regard to this clonotype: A junction boundary mismatches the germline segment, possibly from a read error. This chain connects TRBV5-1 to TRBJ1-5; 8 bases are shared with TRBD1. The CDR3 is 15 residues long. Germline V gene data show CDR1 as SGHRS and CDR2 as YFSETQ. The CDR3 region has the DNA TGCTCCAGCAGCCAAACAGGGGGAAGCAATCAGCCCCAGCATTTT. This gives the protein CSSSQTGGSNQPQHF.

The V gene is TRBV20-1, the J gene TRBJ2-1, with D possibly being TRBD2 (5 bases). Trimming cost V 5 bases and J 8 bases, with 22 bases left between them. The CDR3 has 15 residues. Germline values: CDR1 DFQATT, CDR2 SNEGSKA (reference sequence). CDR3 protein: CSAFRPGNTMDEQFF. The CDR3 nucleotides read TGCAGTGCTTTCCGACCGGGGAATACAATGGATGAGCAGTTCTTC.

The rearrangement joins TRBV7-3 to TRBJ1-1; D call uncertain. V lost 5 bases to trimming and J lost 0 bases, with 19 bases between them. Germline V gene data show CDR1 as SGHTA and CDR2 as FQGTGA. The CDR3 is made up of 17 amino acids. CDR3 protein: CASSPSPTYLVNTEAFF. The CDR3 DNA sequence: TGTGCCAGCAGCCCCTCCCCGACCTACCTCGTGAACACTGAAGCTTTCTTT.

This clonotype showed up many times. The chain links TRBV15 to TRBJ1-5; possibly TRBD1 for D (5 bases). The V and J ends lost 6 bases and 4 bases respectively, with 16 bases between them. The germline V gene has CDR1 LNHNV and CDR2 YYDKDF (reference sequence). The CDR3 consists of 15 residues. CDR3 DNA sequence: TGTGCCACCAGAGCGGATCGACAGACGAATCAGCCCCAGCATTTT. The encoded protein is CATRADRQTNQPQHF.

The chain combines TRBV3-1 with TRBJ2-7; D is tentatively TRBD1 or TRBD2 (5 bases each). The CDR3 is made up of 14 amino acids. CDR1 and CDR2 (germline): LGHDT, YNNKEL (reference sequence). Deletions cut 1 base from V and 4 bases from J, with 11 bases between. Here the CDR3 reads CASSQAGAGYEQYF. The CDR3 DNA follows: TGTGCCAGCAGCCAAGCCGGGGCCGGATACGAGCAGTACTTC.

Only a few counts were recorded for this clonotype. The chain has TRBV5-6 and TRBJ2-3, with D possibly TRBD2 on 7 matching bases. Germline-derived CDR1 and CDR2 are SGHDT and YYEEEE. There are 16 residues in the CDR3. V was pared by 7 bases and J by 0 bases, with 18 bases between. As DNA, the CDR3 is TGTGCCAGCTCCCAGGGCGGGGGCCTTAGCACAGATACGCAGTATTTT. Encoded protein: CASSQGGGLSTDTQYF.

CDR3 bases: TGTGCTAGTGGTTTCGGGACTAGCGGTTACAATGAGCAGTTCTTC. This sequence encodes CASGFGTSGYNEQFF. The V call is TRBV12-5, the J call TRBJ2-1; 11 bases match TRBD2. V dropped 3 bases and J dropped 4; count of bases not matched to a gene: 2. Germline values: CDR1 LGHNT, CDR2 FRNRAP. This CDR3 contains 15 residues.

This clonotype was seen only a few times. The J gene is TRBJ1-5, the V gene TRBV12-3 or TRBV12-4; TRBD1 matches 12 bases. With V trimmed by 6 bases and J by 2 bases, 5 bases remained unmatched. The length of the CDR3 is 16 residues. The CDR3 sequence: CASSTGQGAGNQPQHF. The CDR3 region has the DNA TGTGCCAGCAGCACGGGACAGGGGGCCGGCAATCAGCCCCAGCATTTT.

This clonotype appeared many times. At one end the junction does not follow the germline gene, possibly because of a read error. The gene calls are TRBV5-1 and TRBJ1-1; D is ambiguous. Germline CDR1 and CDR2: SGHRS and YFSETQ. The CDR3 sequence is 14 residues long. The CDR3 protein is CASSLERMNTEAFF. CDR3 nucleotides: TGTGCCAGCAGCTTGGAACGGATGAACACTGAAGCTTTCTTT.

Only a few counts were recorded for this clonotype. The gene calls are TRBV18 and TRBJ2-3; D uncertain. The V end was cut by 2 bases, the J end by 9 bases, with 15 bases between. CDR3 length equals 14 residues. Germline V CDR1 and CDR2: KGHSH, LQKENI. The chain's CDR3 is CASSPIGIRNTQYF. CDR3 sequence (DNA): TGTGCCAGCTCACCAATTGGCATAAGGAACACGCAGTATTTT.